This TCR beta chain originates from a study of blood T cell repertoires in COVID-19. Whole-study context: Sources were T cells, B-cell-depleted T cells, or PBMCs; the material itself was cDNA or gDNA.

Recruits, aged roughly 18 to 100 years, lived in some 25 US areas. Data came from immunoSEQ multiplex PCR; TCRdb stores just in-frame clones and leaves some out. Altogether hundreds of thousands of clones are present, approximately 90% being singletons, with the ten largest covering around 8.9%. Sequencing used PBMCs or T cells enriched from blood (not recorded which). This receptor was obtained from a young woman who had recovered from COVID-19.

CDR3 amino acids: CASSSESRGDYEQYF. The CDR3 DNA sequence: TGTGCCAGCAGCTCAGAATCCAGGGGGGACTACGAGCAGTACTTC. The chain has TRBV5-4 and TRBJ2-7, with D perhaps matching TRBD1 (7 bases). V dropped 3 bases and J dropped 3 bases, with 16 bases sitting between them. CDR1 is SGHNT, CDR2 YYREEE, per germline (reference sequence). The CDR3 sequence is 15 residues long.